This passage covers 29 T cell receptor beta chains from one sample sequenced in a study of blood T cell repertoires in COVID-19. Libraries were prepared by immunoSEQ multiplex PCR; TCRdb keeps only in-frame clonotypes and omits some of them. Of more than 85,000 clones detected, 80% to 90% appear once; the ten largest clones hold about 10%. Source material: peripheral blood. These receptors came from a man aged 40-49 years with active or convalescent COVID-19.

This clone was counted a single time. The V and J genes are TRBV11-2 and TRBJ1-2; no definite D call. CDR3 length: 14 amino acids. V lost 0 bases to trimming and J lost 4 bases, with 9 bases between them. Germline CDR1 SGHAT, CDR2 FQNNGV. Here the CDR3 reads CASSLDHSSYGYTF. CDR3 nucleotide sequence: TGTGCCAGCAGCTTAGACCACAGCTCCTATGGCTACACCTTC. Variable domain in full (rest from reference TRBV11-2 and TRBJ1-2): EAGVAQSPRYKIIEKRQSVAFWCNPISGHATLYWYQQILGQGPKLLIQFQNNGVVDDSQLPKDRFSAERLKGVDSTLKIQPAKLEDSAVYLCASSLDHSSYGYTFGSGTRLTVV.

This chain joins TRBV7-2 and TRBJ1-1; D is perhaps TRBD1 (6 bases). V lost 6 bases and J lost 1, with 9 bases in between. CDR3 size: 13 residues. Germline assignment: CDR1 SGHTA and CDR2 FQGNSA. For the CDR3, the DNA is TGTGCCAGCAGACGACAGGAGAACACTGAAGCTTTCTTT. This gives the protein CASRRQENTEAFF. Looking up the rest from reference TRBV7-2 and TRBJ1-1 gives the full variable domain: GAGVSQSPSNKVTEKGKDVELRCDPISGHTALYWYRQSLGQGLEFLIYFQGNSAPDKSGLPSDRFSAERTGGSVSTLTIQRTQQEDSAVYLCASRRQENTEAFFGQGTRLTVV.

The chain combines TRBV28 with TRBJ2-5; TRBD2 aligns across 15 bases. Germline V lookup: CDR1 MDHEN, CDR2 SYDVKM. The CDR3 is made up of 15 amino acids. J lost 4 bases, V lost 5 bases, and 2 bases had no gene match. The CDR3 loop is CASSRGLAGGETQYF. CDR3 DNA sequence: TGTGCCAGCAGTCGGGGACTAGCGGGGGGAGAGACCCAGTACTTC.

The V and J genes are TRBV18 and TRBJ1-1; TRBD1 agrees at 7 bases. The CDR3 is 13 amino acids. Germline V gene sequence: CDR1 KGHSH, CDR2 LQKENI. V was clipped by 5 bases and J by 1 base; unmatched bases: 1. The CDR3 bases are TGTGCCAGCTCAGGGGACAGGAACACTGAAGCTTTCTTT. Encoded protein: CASSGDRNTEAFF.

This sequence joins TRBV6-6 and TRBJ2-4; TRBD1 matches at 7 bases. Germline V gene data show CDR1 as MNHNY and CDR2 as SVGAGI (reference sequence). This CDR3 has 14 amino acids. V trimming: 4 bases; J trimming: 1 base; junction bases outside the gene matches: 1. The CDR3 region is CASSWDSAKNIQYF. As DNA, the CDR3 is TGTGCCAGCAGTTGGGACAGTGCCAAAAACATTCAGTACTTC.

V and J are TRBV7-9 and TRBJ1-5; 7 bases are shared with TRBD1. Germline CDR1 is SEHNR and CDR2 is FQNEAQ (reference sequence). After removal of 1 base from V and 5 bases from J, the junction contained 2 bases not matched to a gene. This CDR3 has 14 amino acids. The CDR3 loop is CASSLEGAYQPQHF. The CDR3 nucleotides are TGTGCCAGCAGCTTAGAGGGGGCGTATCAGCCCCAGCATTTT. The full variable domain, with the rest looked up from reference TRBV7-9 and TRBJ1-5, is DTGVSQNPRHKITKRGQNVTFRCDPISEHNRLYWYRQTLGQGPEFLTYFQNEAQLEKSRLLSDRFSAERPKGSFSTLEIQRTEQGDSAMYLCASSLEGAYQPQHFGDGTRLSIL.

J is TRBJ2-1 and V is TRBV4-1; possibly TRBD2 for D (6 bases). This CDR3 region has 10 residues. Deletions cut 2 bases from V and 15 bases from J, with 8 bases between. Looked up from germline, CDR1 is MGHRA and CDR2 is YSYEKL. The CDR3: CASSQLGGFF. Written as DNA, the CDR3 is TGCGCCAGCAGCCAATTGGGGGGGTTCTTC.

The rearrangement joins TRBV15 to TRBJ1-3; D call uncertain. CDR1 is LNHNV and CDR2 is YYDKDF in the germline V gene (reference sequence). This CDR3 is 14 amino acids long. V lost 1 base and J lost 2, with 6 bases in between. The CDR3 DNA reads TGTGCCACCAGCAGAGTTGAGCCTGGAAACACCATATATTTT. Translation: CATSRVEPGNTIYF.

The chain has TRBV7-2 and TRBJ2-5, with a tentative D call TRBD1 (5 bases). The CDR3 sequence is 15 residues long. Germline assignment: CDR1 SGHTA and CDR2 FQGNSA. Trimming took 8 bases from V and 4 from J, leaving 20 bases between them. The CDR3 sequence: CASSQRSGAGETQYF. The CDR3 DNA follows: TGTGCCAGCTCCCAAAGAAGTGGGGCCGGAGAGACCCAGTACTTC.

In its sample, this clone was seen many times. The V gene is TRBV10-1, the J gene TRBJ2-7; the D gene is possibly TRBD2 (6 bases). V was cut by 2 bases and J by 3 bases, with 17 bases left in between. The germline gives CDR1 WNHNN, CDR2 SYGVQD (reference sequence). The CDR3 length is 16 residues. The CDR3 sequence is CASSEKGKEGSYEQYF. CDR3 coding DNA: TGCGCCAGCAGTGAGAAGGGCAAGGAGGGGAGCTACGAGCAGTACTTC.

The genes are TRBV5-5 and TRBJ1-2, with D unresolved. From germline, CDR1 is SGHKS and CDR2 YYEKEE (reference sequence). Trimming cost V 0 bases and J 4 bases, with 7 bases left between them. The CDR3 loop spans 13 amino acids. Here the CDR3 reads CASSLEQAYGYTF. CDR3 in DNA: TGTGCCAGCAGCTTGGAGCAGGCCTATGGCTACACCTTC.

The gene calls are TRBV6-6 and TRBJ2-7; a possible D gene is TRBD1 (7 bases). The CDR3 extends over 13 amino acids. Germline CDR1 MNHNY, CDR2 SVGAGI (reference sequence). Trimming cost V 1 base and J 6 bases, with 10 bases left between them. The CDR3 DNA reads TGTGCCAGCAGTTACTGGGGGGACAGCGAGCAGTACTTC. Protein: CASSYWGDSEQYF.

This CDR3 reads CASSEDGGTGGYEQYF. DNA of the CDR3: TGTGCCAGCAGTGAAGACGGGGGGACAGGTGGGTACGAGCAGTACTTC. This chain links TRBV6-1 with TRBJ2-7; D is possibly TRBD1 (8 bases). Germline CDR1 and CDR2: MNHNS and SASEGT. V gave up 1 base and J gave up 4 bases, with 17 bases separating them. CDR3 length: 16 residues.

This chain links TRBV7-2 with TRBJ2-5, with D uncertain. The CDR3 consists of 14 residues. The V gene's germline CDR1 is SGHTA and CDR2 FQGNSA. Between the trimmed V and J ends, which lost 3 bases and 4 bases, there was a span of 12 bases. CDR3 residues: CASSLGFMGETQYF. In nucleotides, the CDR3 is TGTGCCAGCAGCTTGGGCTTTATGGGAGAGACCCAGTACTTC.

The V and J genes are TRBV11-2 and TRBJ2-5, with 15 nucleotides matching TRBD2. V dropped 5 bases and J dropped 2; count of bases not matched to a gene: 9. The CDR3 consists of 18 residues. In germline, CDR1 is SGHAT, CDR2 FQNNGV. The CDR3 reads CASSKKRTSGGVQETQYF. The CDR3 nucleotides are TGTGCCAGCAGCAAGAAACGGACTAGCGGGGGGGTGCAAGAGACCCAGTACTTC.

The genes are TRBV5-1 and TRBJ2-2, with 9 bases aligning to TRBD1. The V gene's germline CDR1 is SGHRS and CDR2 YFSETQ. V lost 4 bases to trimming and J lost 3 bases; unmatched junction nucleotides: 7. The CDR3 consists of 16 residues. CDR3 nucleotide sequence: TGCGCCAGCAGCCCCAATCGACAGGGGGACACCGGGGAGCTGTTTTTT. Protein: CASSPNRQGDTGELFF.

J is TRBJ1-5 and V is TRBV7-2; D is undetermined. This CDR3 is 16 amino acids long. The germline CDR1 and CDR2 sequences are SGHTA and FQGNSA. V lost 2 bases and J lost 2, with 13 bases in between. The DNA of the CDR3 is TGTGCCAGCAGCTTAATCTCAGGATTCGGCAATCAGCCCCAGCATTTT. Its protein product is CASSLISGFGNQPQHF.

The chain is built from TRBV7-3 and TRBJ2-7; D might be TRBD2 (6 bases). V lost 1 base and J 1 base, leaving 11 bases between the germline ends. There are 15 residues in the CDR3. Germline assignment: CDR1 SGHTA and CDR2 FQGTGA. The CDR3 loop is CASSLMPGESYEQYF. The CDR3, as DNA: TGTGCCAGCAGCTTAATGCCGGGGGAGTCCTACGAGCAGTACTTC.

This chain uses TRBV9 with TRBJ1-2; no clear D. Germline V gives CDR1 SGDLS, CDR2 YYNGEE. Deletions cut 4 bases from V and 7 bases from J, with 14 bases between. The CDR3 is 13 amino acids. Here the CDR3 DNA reads TGTGCCAGCAGCCCTGGGAGTACGGGTGGCTACACCTTC. Translated: CASSPGSTGGYTF. Using reference TRBV9 and TRBJ1-2 for the parts outside the CDR3, the full variable domain is DSGVTQTPKHLITATGQRVTLRCSPRSGDLSVYWYQQSLDQGLQFLIQYYNGEERAKGNILERFSAQQFPDLHSELNLSSLELGDSALYFCASSPGSTGGYTFGSGTRLTVV.

This chain connects TRBV7-8 to TRBJ1-2, with D unclear. Germline V lookup: CDR1 SGHVS, CDR2 FQNEAQ. Trimming shortened V by 1 base and J by 0 bases, and 9 bases separated the two germline ends. The CDR3 is 15 residues long. Here the CDR3 DNA reads TGTGCCAGCAGCTTAGGGCGGCCCACTAACTATGGCTACACCTTC. Its translation: CASSLGRPTNYGYTF.

The rearrangement joins TRBV11-1 to TRBJ1-1, with 7 bases aligning to TRBD1. Losses at the gene ends were 5 bases for V and 0 bases for J; bases not matched to a gene: 3. The germline V gene encodes CDR1 SGHAT and CDR2 FQDESV (reference sequence). The CDR3 contains 14 residues. In DNA form, the CDR3 reads TGTGCCAGCAGCCCCGGACAGGTGAACACTGAAGCTTTCTTT. Amino acids: CASSPGQVNTEAFF.

This chain links TRBV3-1 (or the pseudogene TRBV3-2) with TRBJ1-2, with unresolved D. V was trimmed by 1 base and J by 4 bases, leaving 4 bases between them. CDR3 length equals 12 residues. Germline V gives CDR1 LGHDT, CDR2 YNNKEL (reference sequence). CDR3 bases: TGTGCCAGCAGCCAAGCTCTCTATGGCTACACCTTC. Translating gives CASSQALYGYTF.

This chain uses TRBV28 with TRBJ2-7, with D uncertain. Germline-derived CDR1 and CDR2 are MDHEN and SYDVKM. The CDR3 has 11 residues. Trimming left V 4 bases short and J 6 bases short, with 7 bases between. CDR3 bases: TGTGCCAGCAGTTCCCGAGCCGAGCAGTACTTC. The encoded protein is CASSSRAEQYF.

The J gene is TRBJ2-1, the V gene TRBV6-2 or TRBV6-3, with TRBD1 matching over 11 bases. The germline gives CDR1 MNHEY, CDR2 SVGEGT. This CDR3 region has 16 residues. V lost 4 bases and J lost 7; bases outside the gene matches: 9. CDR3 loop: CASSWTGTGGRNEQFF. In DNA, the CDR3 is TGTGCCAGCAGTTGGACCGGGACAGGGGGTAGAAATGAGCAGTTCTTC.

The V gene is TRBV29-1, the J gene TRBJ2-5; 7 bases agree with TRBD2. Germline V gene lookup returns CDR1 SQVTM and CDR2 ANQGSEA. The CDR3 has 12 residues. V shed 6 bases and J 5 bases; nucleotides not matched to a gene: 6. The DNA of the CDR3 is TGCAGCGTACGGACTAGTAGTGAGACCCAGTACTTC. Residues: CSVRTSSETQYF.

J is TRBJ1-1 and V is TRBV30; no definite D call. Germline CDR1 is GTSNPN and CDR2 is SVGIG (reference sequence). The CDR3 is 11 amino acids. V shed 4 bases and J shed 9 bases, with 12 bases lying between them. In nucleotides, the CDR3 is TGTGCCTGGATATGGAGGCACCAAGCTTTCTTT. Amino acid sequence: CAWIWRHQAFF. Full variable domain (missing parts from reference TRBV30 and TRBJ1-1): SQTIHQWPATLVQPVGSPLSLECTVEGTSNPNLYWYRQAAGRGLQLLFYSVGIGQISSEVPQNLSASRPQDRQFILSSKKLLLSDSGFYLCAWIWRHQAFFGQGTRLTVV.

For the CDR3, the DNA is TGTGCCTGGGGGCCGACGGGTTTTGGGCCCCAGCATTTT. This translates into CAWGPTGFGPQHF. V gene TRBV30 combines with J gene TRBJ1-5; no clear D gene. This CDR3 spans 13 amino acids. V was trimmed by 5 bases and J by 9 bases, leaving 17 bases between them. Germline V lookup: CDR1 GTSNPN, CDR2 SVGIG (reference sequence).

The CDR3 here is CASSPGQGRNEQFF. In DNA form, the CDR3 reads TGTGCCAGCAGCCCGGGACAGGGGAGGAATGAGCAGTTCTTC. This sequence joins TRBV3-1 (or the pseudogene TRBV3-2) and TRBJ2-1; 10 nucleotides line up with TRBD1. This CDR3 region has 14 residues. Germline assignment: CDR1 LGHDT and CDR2 YNNKEL (reference sequence). J was trimmed by 7 bases and V by 4 bases; bases with no gene match: 4.

The rearrangement uses TRBV18 and TRBJ2-1; D ambiguous. Germline V CDR1 and CDR2: KGHSH, LQKENI. The length of the CDR3 is 11 residues. V lost 6 bases and J lost 6, with 6 bases in between. CDR3 DNA sequence: TGTGCCAGCTCGCCCGGCAATGAGCAGTTCTTC. This sequence encodes CASSPGNEQFF. Full variable domain (missing parts from reference TRBV18 and TRBJ2-1): NAGVMQNPRHLVRRRGQEARLRCSPMKGHSHVYWYRQLPEEGLKFMVYLQKENIIDESGMPKERFSAEFPKEGPSILRIQQVVRGDSAAYFCASSPGNEQFFGPGTRLTVL.